The 29 T cell receptor beta chains given below trace back to one sample, sequenced in a study of T cells in Graves' hyperthyroidism and ophthalmopathy. The source material, RNA transcripts, was used to amplify TCR beta CDR3 regions. The HTBI primer set was used in a first-round RT-PCR of the TCR CDR3. MiXCR, applied by TCRdb to the multiplex PCR reads, yields one record per CDR3 protein. This table holds around 300,000 distinct CDR3 sequences, over 11% found once. The sample consisted of blood. The origin of the receptors is a young woman with Graves' hyperthyroidism.

This clonotype appeared many times. The rearrangement joins TRBV2 to TRBJ2-5; 10 bases line up with TRBD2. CDR3 length: 14 residues. The J segment lost 4 bases and the V segment lost 5 bases, leaving 4 bases of the junction unmatched. Germline assignment: CDR1 SNHLY and CDR2 FYNNEI. The CDR3 region is CASSNIAGGETQYF. In DNA, the CDR3 is TGTGCCAGCAGTAATATAGCGGGAGGAGAGACCCAGTACTTC.

This clonotype was detected only a few times. The chain carries TRBV4-2 and TRBJ2-7; no definite D call. There are 15 residues in the CDR3. V lost 0 bases, J lost 1 base, and 10 bases lay in between. Germline CDR1 reads LGHNA; CDR2 reads YNFKEQ. The CDR3 DNA reads TGTGCCAGCAGCCAAGATCTGGACGGGTCCTACGAGCAGTACTTC. This translates into CASSQDLDGSYEQYF.

Remarks on this clonotype: This clone may be a read error of a much larger clone one base away. This CDR3 fails to terminate in the conserved phenylalanine or tryptophan, so it likely reflects a read error. The chain has TRBV20-1 and TRBJ2-1; possible D gene TRBD1, 5 bases. The V end was cut by 5 bases, the J end by 6 bases, with 14 bases between. Per germline, CDR1 DFQATT and CDR2 SNEGSKA (reference sequence). The CDR3 length is 13 residues. The DNA for the CDR3 is TGCAGTGCTGCCCAAGGGGCTGGCAATGAGCAGTTCTGC. Translation gives CSAAQGAGNEQFC.

Concerning this clonotype itself: This may come from a read error, since a much larger clone is one base off. V and J are TRBV6-1 and TRBJ1-5; 9 nucleotides align to TRBD1. The germline gives CDR1 MNHNS, CDR2 SASEGT. The CDR3 length is 15 residues. CDR3 sequence (DNA): TGTACCACCCAACAGGGGGCGTCGGGCAATCAGCCCCAGCATTTT. Protein: CTTQQGASGNQPQHF.

This clonotype was counted ten times or more. The chain links TRBV12-3 or TRBV12-4 to TRBJ1-1; D is unresolved. CDR3 length: 13 residues. Trimming removed 8 bases at V and 5 bases at J, with 15 bases between. In DNA, the CDR3 is TGTGCCAGCCGTCCGGGGTCTGATACTGAAGCTTTCTTT. Its translation: CASRPGSDTEAFF.

There are a few counts of this clonotype. The chain is built from TRBV2 and TRBJ2-7; 10 bases align to TRBD2. The CDR3 is 14 residues long. V lost 10 bases and J lost 7; bases outside the gene matches: 13. The germline CDR1 and CDR2 sequences are SNHLY and FYNNEI. The CDR3 spells CATNSLAGAGEQYF. In nucleotides, the CDR3 is TGTGCCACCAATAGTCTAGCGGGAGCGGGGGAGCAGTACTTC.

This clonotype was recorded a few times. V gene TRBV20-1 combines with J gene TRBJ2-3; a possible D gene is TRBD2 (5 bases). Germline CDR1 is DFQATT and CDR2 is SNEGSKA (reference sequence). V lost 3 bases, J lost 6 bases, and 22 bases lay in between. The CDR3 spans 16 residues. The CDR3 spells CSASPTFGETGDTQYF. In DNA, the CDR3 is TGCAGTGCTAGTCCTACCTTTGGGGAGACCGGGGATACGCAGTATTTT.

This clonotype was observed many times. The V gene is TRBV2, the J gene TRBJ2-7; 9 bases line up with TRBD2. The CDR3 totals 14 residues. V was clipped by 4 bases and J by 6 bases; unmatched bases: 7. CDR1 SNHLY and CDR2 FYNNEI come from the germline V gene. The CDR3 nucleotides are TGTGCCAGCAGTGTAGCGGGGGCGACGGTCGAGCAGTACTTC. Amino acids: CASSVAGATVEQYF.

The V call is TRBV20-1, the J call TRBJ2-6; D not certain. CDR3 length equals 14 residues. Trimming removed 5 bases from V and 1 base from J, with 9 bases in between. From germline, CDR1 is DFQATT and CDR2 SNEGSKA (reference sequence). The CDR3 spells CSAQVQSGANVLTF. Here the CDR3 DNA reads TGCAGTGCTCAGGTTCAATCTGGGGCCAACGTCCTGACTTTC.

This clonotype was found many times. This chain uses TRBV20-1 with TRBJ1-6; D is unclear. V lost 0 bases, J lost 8 bases, and 14 bases lay in between. Germline lookup yields CDR1 DFQATT and CDR2 SNEGSKA (reference sequence). CDR3 size: 15 residues. CDR3 bases: TGCAGTGCTAGAGATCGCCTTTGGAGGGATTCACCCCTCCACTTT. Translation: CSARDRLWRDSPLHF.

This clonotype was counted many times. The rearrangement uses TRBV28 and TRBJ2-1, with TRBD2 matching over 9 bases. Germline CDR1 MDHEN, CDR2 SYDVKM. CDR3 size: 18 residues. V lost 4 bases to trimming and J lost 2 bases; unmatched junction nucleotides: 12. CDR3 sequence: CASSSQAGGPSPYNEQFF. CDR3 sequence (DNA): TGTGCCAGCAGTTCACAGGCGGGAGGGCCGTCGCCCTACAATGAGCAGTTCTTC.

This clonotype was detected only a few times. In nucleotides, the CDR3 is TGTGCCAGCAGCCCCCAGGGGGGCAGTCCTAACTATGGCTACACCTTC. This translates into CASSPQGGSPNYGYTF. The genes are TRBV3-1 and TRBJ1-2; 7 nucleotides line up with TRBD1. Germline V CDR1 and CDR2: LGHDT, YNNKEL (reference sequence). This CDR3 region has 16 residues. V was clipped by 4 bases and J by 0 bases; unmatched bases: 8.

This clonotype has a count of ten or more. DNA for the CDR3: TGTGCCAGCAGAGCGGGGACAGGGGGCAATCAGCCCCAGCATTTT. As protein: CASRAGTGGNQPQHF. The gene calls are TRBV12-3 or TRBV12-4 and TRBJ1-5; TRBD1 agrees at 10 bases. CDR3 length equals 15 residues. With V trimmed by 6 bases and J by 2 bases, 4 bases remained unmatched.

This clonotype was found many times. The rearrangement links TRBV24-1 to TRBJ2-7; D is ambiguous. The CDR3 runs to 12 residues. V was shortened by 7 bases and J by 4 bases, with 10 bases between the two germline ends. Per the germline V gene, CDR1 is KGHDR and CDR2 is SFDVKD. CDR3 loop: CATSDTGYEQYF. The DNA for the CDR3 is TGTGCCACCAGCGATACTGGGTACGAGCAGTACTTC.

This clonotype was seen many times. The chain combines TRBV28 with TRBJ1-2, with D possibly matching TRBD1 (5 bases). V was pared by 2 bases and J by 4 bases, with 20 bases between. Germline V gene lookup returns CDR1 MDHEN and CDR2 SYDVKM. The CDR3 totals 17 residues. The CDR3 region is CASSLSNSRDSIYGYTF. For the CDR3, the DNA is TGTGCCAGCAGTTTAAGTAATAGTAGGGACTCGATCTATGGCTACACCTTC.

This clonotype was observed at least ten times. The chain carries TRBV3-1 and TRBJ2-3, with D maybe TRBD2 (6 bases). The CDR3 runs to 14 residues. Trimming stripped 0 bases from V and 9 bases from J, with 13 bases between. CDR1 LGHDT and CDR2 YNNKEL come from the germline V gene (reference sequence). CDR3 bases: TGTGCCAGCAGCCAAGATGGGACGGGGGTGACGCAGTATTTT. Translating gives CASSQDGTGVTQYF.

The CDR3 region is CASRQQGTGSDTEAFF. The CDR3, as DNA: TGCGCCAGCAGACAACAGGGTACGGGGTCGGACACTGAAGCTTTCTTT. The chain combines TRBV4-1 with TRBJ1-1; TRBD1 might be the D (6 bases). From germline, CDR1 is MGHRA and CDR2 YSYEKL. This CDR3 region has 16 residues. V lost 6 bases and J 3 bases, leaving 20 bases between the germline ends.

This clonotype was seen more than once but under ten times. The chain is built from TRBV2 and TRBJ2-7, with 10 bases that match TRBD1. V trimming: 7 bases; J trimming: 2 bases; junction bases outside the gene matches: 8. Germline V lookup: CDR1 SNHLY, CDR2 FYNNEI. The CDR3 length is 15 residues. The CDR3 sequence: CASNQDRGKAYEQYF. The CDR3 DNA sequence: TGTGCCAGCAACCAGGACAGGGGGAAGGCCTACGAGCAGTACTTC.

This clonotype appeared a few times. The CDR3 spells CASSTDPPPSGNTIYF. Written as DNA, the CDR3 is TGTGCCAGCAGCACGGACCCGCCCCCCTCTGGAAACACCATATATTTT. The chain combines TRBV7-9 with TRBJ1-3; D call uncertain. Germline V CDR1 and CDR2: SEHNR, FQNEAQ (reference sequence). Trimming took off 5 bases at V and 0 bases at J, with 14 bases between the two ends. This CDR3 spans 16 amino acids.

This clonotype was found many times. The CDR3 DNA is TGTGCCAGCAGTGGTTGGGCCGGGCAGTTCTTC. Its translation is CASSGWAGQFF. This rearrangement joins TRBV28 to TRBJ2-1, with D uncertain. This CDR3 has 11 residues. Trimming removed 5 bases from V and 12 bases from J, with 11 bases in between. The germline V gene has CDR1 MDHEN and CDR2 SYDVKM.

This clonotype was counted many times. This sequence joins TRBV7-9 and TRBJ1-4; unclear D gene. Germline CDR1 reads SEHNR; CDR2 reads FQNEAQ (reference sequence). V was shortened by 3 bases and J by 8 bases, with 13 bases between the two germline ends. The CDR3 loop spans 14 amino acids. CDR3 coding DNA: TGTGCCAGCAGCTTTCTCGGCGAGGGAGAAAAACTGTTTTTT. As protein: CASSFLGEGEKLFF.

This clonotype was counted ten times or more. J is TRBJ1-3 and V is TRBV28; D unresolved. CDR3 length equals 15 residues. V lost 3 bases, J lost 0 bases, and 9 bases lay in between. CDR1 is MDHEN and CDR2 is SYDVKM in the germline V gene. The CDR3 DNA sequence: TGTGCCAGCAGTTTCATCGCCGTCTCTGGAAACACCATATATTTT. It is translated as CASSFIAVSGNTIYF.

This clonotype has more than one count but fewer than ten. J is TRBJ2-7 and V is TRBV29-1; D is possibly TRBD1 (6 bases). The ends were cut back, 6 bases at V and 0 bases at J, with 12 bases in the middle. CDR3 size: 13 residues. Germline loops: CDR1 SQVTM, CDR2 ANQGSEA. This CDR3 is CSVRQASSYEQYF. CDR3 in DNA: TGCAGCGTGAGACAGGCCAGCTCCTACGAGCAGTACTTC.

V gene TRBV5-6 combines with J gene TRBJ2-1; 8 bases are a match to TRBD2. Trimming took 2 bases from V and 3 from J; bases not matched to a gene: 10. Per the germline V gene, CDR1 is SGHDT and CDR2 is YYEEEE. This CDR3 has 17 amino acids. Here the CDR3 reads CASSFLAGMGGYNEQFF. Written as DNA, the CDR3 is TGTGCCAGCAGCTTCTTAGCGGGGATGGGGGGCTACAATGAGCAGTTCTTC. Filled out from reference TRBV5-6 and TRBJ2-1, the complete variable domain reads DAGVTQSPTHLIKTRGQQVTLRCSPKSGHDTVSWYQQALGQGPQFIFQYYEEEERQRGNFPDRFSGHQFPNYSSELNVNALLLGDSALYLCASSFLAGMGGYNEQFFGPGTRLTVL.

A note on this clonotype: A much larger clone sits a single nucleotide away, making a read error possible. The chain employs TRBV11-2 and TRBJ2-5; TRBD1 matches at 7 bases. The junction had 10 bases not matched to a gene; V was cut back by 4 bases and J by 5 bases. The CDR3 is 15 residues long. Germline V gene lookup returns CDR1 SGHAT and CDR2 FQNNGV. The CDR3: CASSSYRGSNETQYF. The DNA for the CDR3 is TGTGCCAGCAGCTCTTACAGGGGAAGTAATGAGACCCAGTACTTC. The complete variable domain, with remaining parts taken from reference TRBV11-2 and TRBJ2-5, reads EAGVAQSPRYKIIEKRQSVAFWCNPISGHATLYWYQQILGQGPKLLIQFQNNGVVDDSQLPKDRFSAERLKGVDSTLKIQPAKLEDSAVYLCASSSYRGSNETQYFGPGTRLLVL.

The genes are TRBV7-9 and TRBJ2-1; D tentatively fits TRBD1 or TRBD2 (5 bases each). The CDR3 has 13 amino acids. In germline, CDR1 is SEHNR, CDR2 FQNEAQ (reference sequence). V lost 6 bases to trimming and J lost 7 bases, with 13 bases between them. The CDR3 DNA follows: TGTGCCAGCAGACGAGGGGAAACTAATGAGCAGTTCTTC. Translating it yields CASRRGETNEQFF. The full variable domain, its missing parts supplied by reference TRBV7-9 and TRBJ2-1, is DTGVSQNPRHKITKRGQNVTFRCDPISEHNRLYWYRQTLGQGPEFLTYFQNEAQLEKSRLLSDRFSAERPKGSFSTLEIQRTEQGDSAMYLCASRRGETNEQFFGPGTRLTVL.

The chain combines TRBV19 with TRBJ1-5; D perhaps matches TRBD1 (6 bases). V was clipped by 6 bases and J by 4 bases, with 10 bases between them. The germline V gene encodes CDR1 LNHDA and CDR2 SQIVND (reference sequence). This CDR3 region has 13 residues. The CDR3 reads CASRGQPNQPQHF. In DNA form, the CDR3 reads TGTGCCAGTAGAGGACAGCCAAATCAGCCCCAGCATTTT.

This clonotype came up many times. The chain employs TRBV7-8 and TRBJ1-5; 11 positions agree with TRBD1. J lost 4 bases, V lost 4 bases, and 3 bases had no gene match. Looked up from germline, CDR1 is SGHVS and CDR2 is FQNEAQ. The CDR3 has 15 residues. CDR3 protein: CASSYRDRGNQPQHF. CDR3 DNA: TGTGCCAGCAGCTACCGGGACAGGGGGAATCAGCCCCAGCATTTT.

This clonotype came up a few times. This rearrangement joins TRBV7-2 to TRBJ2-2; no reliable D call. Germline V CDR1 and CDR2: SGHTA, FQGNSA. V was pared by 5 bases and J by 3 bases, with 13 bases between. This CDR3 comprises 15 residues. DNA of the CDR3: TGTGCCAGCAGCCTCCGATTGGTGGACACCGGGGAGCTGTTTTTT. Protein product: CASSLRLVDTGELFF.